This T cell receptor beta chain emerged from a study of technical replicates of blood from a few donors. Sequencing was performed with immunoSEQ multiplex PCR; in TCRdb, only in-frame clones are kept and a portion is missing. The profile shows tens of thousands of clones, 93% of them singletons. The V gene's germline CDR1 is SGHAT and CDR2 FQDESV (reference sequence). The CDR3 contains 16 residues. V shed 3 bases, J shed 5 bases, and the junction held 7 bases outside the gene matches. The clonotype comes from a human donor in good health. V usage is TRBV11-1 and J usage is TRBJ2-7; 13 nucleotides line up with TRBD2. The sequenced sample was T cells isolated from PBMCs. The DNA of the CDR3 is TGTGCCAGCAGCTTTAGGACTAGCGGGGGAATCGACGAGCAGTACTTC. Its translation is CASSFRTSGGIDEQYF.